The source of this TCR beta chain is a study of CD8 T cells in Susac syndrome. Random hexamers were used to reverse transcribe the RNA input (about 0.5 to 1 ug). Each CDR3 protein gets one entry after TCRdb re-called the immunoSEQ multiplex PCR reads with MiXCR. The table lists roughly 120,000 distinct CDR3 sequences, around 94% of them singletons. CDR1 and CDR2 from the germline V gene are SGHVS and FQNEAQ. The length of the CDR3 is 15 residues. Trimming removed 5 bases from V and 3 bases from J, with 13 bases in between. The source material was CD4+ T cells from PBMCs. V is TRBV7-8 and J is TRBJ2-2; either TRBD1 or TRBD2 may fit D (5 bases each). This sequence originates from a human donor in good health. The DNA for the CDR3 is TGTGCCAGCAGCAAGTCGGGGCGCGACACCGGGGAGCTGTTTTTT. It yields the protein CASSKSGRDTGELFF.